The T cell receptor (beta chain) under discussion was sequenced for a study of siplizumab effects on memory and regulatory T cells (dated by TCRdb to between 2018 and 2020). For the study in its entirety: The effect of the anti-CD2 antibody siplizumab on alloreactive T-cell subsets was examined in allogeneic mixed lymphocyte reactions constructed from human PBMCs.

The investigation overall reported the following: Whether proliferating Tregs from siplizumab cultures were suppressive was not functionally confirmed. Among mappable alloreactive CD4+ clones, an average Treg-derived fraction of around 71% was observed with siplizumab, compared with about 25% in control reactions. Sequences below about 10^-5 frequency were poorly captured, so only a minor fraction of alloreactive clones could be mapped to unstimulated subsets. The cumulative frequency of alloreactive sequences traceable to unstimulated CD4+ memory T cells was significantly reduced by siplizumab. Roughly 75-97% of proliferating CD4+ or CD8+ clones could not be assigned a naive or memory phenotype. Unstimulated naive T cells appeared to be more diverse than memory T cells, and naive cells seemed to make a substantial contribution to the alloresponse.

The library was made by the immunoSEQ multiplex PCR assay. The deep sequencing platform assayed 90,000 to 100,000 TCR templates per sample. Genomic DNA extracted from sorted T cells was used for TCRbeta CDR3 sequencing. The published analysis was carried out like this. The R programming language was used for the clonal analysis of the TCRbeta CDR3 data. Comparing unstimulated samples against CFSE-low samples taken after the reaction was how alloreactive CD4+ and CD8+ clones were defined. Regulatory or non-regulatory origin was assigned to alloreactive CD4+ clones by matching of sequences to sorted unstimulated Treg and non-Treg repertoires. TCRdb limited this immuneACCESS table to in-frame rearrangements with V and J called. A share of clones is missing; checked studies link under half to unresolved V genes, and the rest is unexplained. V and J calls and clone size are as listed in that table; D and trimming were resolved from the DNA. Here the sample has roughly 92,000 clones; 85% to 95% occur a single time. Clones ranked in the top ten supply 0.3% of the sample.

TCRbeta CDR3 sequencing was performed on sorted unstimulated T cells and on proliferating T cells recovered from mixed lymphocyte reactions. Fresh whole blood from approximately ten HLA-typed healthy donors was used to isolate PBMCs. Unstimulated CD4+ non-regulatory T cells were FACS-sorted to map the origin of alloreactive clones. There are 16 amino acids in the CDR3, from cysteine to phenylalanine inclusive. The entry retains the CDR3 DNA only, 48 bases that are in frame from base 1. The germline V gene specifies SGDLS as CDR1 and YYNGEE as CDR2. The trim is 1 base for V and 6 bases for J, with a gap of 18 bases between the germline ends. For this clone: The antigen it binds to is not known. Nothing much larger sits one base from this clone, and base qualities are not available.

This receptor was obtained from a human donor in good health. Sequenced sample: non-Treg CD4+ T cells sorted from blood. Explained via the paper, the cell subset or site label denotes: FACS-sorted unstimulated CD4+ non-regulatory T cells. The chain employs TRBV9 and TRBJ2-3; no D segment can be confidently identified. In nucleotide form, the sequence is TGTGCCAGCAGCGTAACCCCTCGGCCGGCGGAGGATACGCAGTATTTT. It specifies CASSVTPRPAEDTQYF. Where the CDR3 stops, the reference TRBV9 and TRBJ2-3 genes take over; the full variable domain is DSGVTQTPKHLITATGQRVTLRCSPRSGDLSVYWYQQSLDQGLQFLIQYYNGEERAKGNILERFSAQQFPDLHSELNLSSLELGDSALYFCASSVTPRPAEDTQYFGPGTRLTVL.